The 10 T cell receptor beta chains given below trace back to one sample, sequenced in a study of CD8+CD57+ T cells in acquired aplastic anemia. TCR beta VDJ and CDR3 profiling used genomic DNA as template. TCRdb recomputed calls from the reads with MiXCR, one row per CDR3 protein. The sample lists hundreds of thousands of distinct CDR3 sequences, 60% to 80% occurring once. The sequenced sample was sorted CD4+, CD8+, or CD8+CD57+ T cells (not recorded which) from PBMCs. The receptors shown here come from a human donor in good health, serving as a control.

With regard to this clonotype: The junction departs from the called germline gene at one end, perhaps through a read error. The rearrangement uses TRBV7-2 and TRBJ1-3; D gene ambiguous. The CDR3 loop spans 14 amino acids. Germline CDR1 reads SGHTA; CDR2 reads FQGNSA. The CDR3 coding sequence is TGTGCCAGCAGCATAACATCCTCTGCGAAGTCCATTTATTTT. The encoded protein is CASSITSSAKSIYF.

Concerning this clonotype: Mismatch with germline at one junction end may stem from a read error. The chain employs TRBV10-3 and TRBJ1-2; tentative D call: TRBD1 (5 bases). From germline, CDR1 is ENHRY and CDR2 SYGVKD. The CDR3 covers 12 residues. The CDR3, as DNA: TGTGCCATCAGTGAGGAAGGGGCCGGCTACACGTTC. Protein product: CAISEEGAGYTF.

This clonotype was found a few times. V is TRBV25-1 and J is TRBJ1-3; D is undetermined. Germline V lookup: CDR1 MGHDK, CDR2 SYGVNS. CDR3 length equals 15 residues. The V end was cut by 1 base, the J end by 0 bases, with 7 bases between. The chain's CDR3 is CASSESRFSGNTIYF. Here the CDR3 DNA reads TGTGCCAGCAGTGAATCCAGGTTCTCTGGAAACACCATATATTTT.

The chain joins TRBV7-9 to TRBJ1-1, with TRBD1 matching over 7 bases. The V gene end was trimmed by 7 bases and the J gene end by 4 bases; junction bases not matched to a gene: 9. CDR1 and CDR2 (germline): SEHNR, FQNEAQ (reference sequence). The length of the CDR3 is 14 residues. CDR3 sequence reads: CASISTGSSTEAFF. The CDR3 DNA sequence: TGTGCCAGCATCTCGACAGGGTCCAGCACTGAAGCTTTCTTT.

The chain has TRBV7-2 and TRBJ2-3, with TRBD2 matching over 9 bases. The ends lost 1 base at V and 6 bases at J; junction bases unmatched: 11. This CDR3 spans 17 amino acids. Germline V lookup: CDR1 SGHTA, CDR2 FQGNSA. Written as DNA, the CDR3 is TGTGCCAGCAGCTTAGGTCAGCGGGGGGACCCCACGGATACGCAGTATTTT. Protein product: CASSLGQRGDPTDTQYF.

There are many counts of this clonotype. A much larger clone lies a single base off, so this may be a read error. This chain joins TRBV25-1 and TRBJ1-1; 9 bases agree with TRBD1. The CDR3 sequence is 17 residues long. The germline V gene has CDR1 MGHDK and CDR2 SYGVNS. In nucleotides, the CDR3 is TGTGCCAGCAGTGAATGGGGGACAGGGCTTGGGAACACTGACGCTTTCTTT. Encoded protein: CASSEWGTGLGNTDAFF.

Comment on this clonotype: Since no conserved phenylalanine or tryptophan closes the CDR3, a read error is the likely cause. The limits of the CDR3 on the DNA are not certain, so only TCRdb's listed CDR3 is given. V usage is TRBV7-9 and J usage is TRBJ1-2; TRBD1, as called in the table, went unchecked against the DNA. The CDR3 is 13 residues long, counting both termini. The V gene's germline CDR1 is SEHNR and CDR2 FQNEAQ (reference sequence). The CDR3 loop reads CASSSYQRAGYNE.

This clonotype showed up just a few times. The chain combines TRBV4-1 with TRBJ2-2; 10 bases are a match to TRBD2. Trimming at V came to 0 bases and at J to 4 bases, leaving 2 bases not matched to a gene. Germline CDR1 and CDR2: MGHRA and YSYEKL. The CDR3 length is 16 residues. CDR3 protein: CASSQDRTSGTGELFF. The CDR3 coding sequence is TGCGCCAGCAGCCAAGATCGGACTAGCGGCACCGGGGAGCTGTTTTTT.

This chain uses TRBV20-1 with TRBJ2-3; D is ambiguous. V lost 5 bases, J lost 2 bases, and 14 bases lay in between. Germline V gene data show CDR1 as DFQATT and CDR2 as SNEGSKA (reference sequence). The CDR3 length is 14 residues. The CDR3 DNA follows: TGCAGTGCTCCCACTCTCGACAACACAGATACGCAGTATTTT. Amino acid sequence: CSAPTLDNTDTQYF.

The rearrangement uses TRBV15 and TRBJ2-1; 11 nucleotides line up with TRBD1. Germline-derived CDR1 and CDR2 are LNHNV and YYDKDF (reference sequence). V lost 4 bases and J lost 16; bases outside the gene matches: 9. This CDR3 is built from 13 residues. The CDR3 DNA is TGTGCCACCAGCACAGGACAGGGGGCCGACCCCTTCTTC. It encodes CATSTGQGADPFF. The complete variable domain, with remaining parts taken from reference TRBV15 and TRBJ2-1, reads DAMVIQNPRYQVTQFGKPVTLSCSQTLNHNVMYWYQQKSSQAPKLLFHYYDKDFNNEADTPDNFQSRRPNTSFCFLDIRSPGLGDTAMYLCATSTGQGADPFFGPGTRLTVL.